This TCR beta chain was recorded in a study of post-analysis software for immune sequencing data. About this clonotype: What it recognizes is unknown.

Study-level points and caveats: Patients had higher frequencies than controls of five TRBV segments, including TRBV5-6, TRBV5-1 and TRBV20-1.

CDR1 DFQATT and CDR2 SNEGSKA come from the germline V gene (reference sequence). Trimming left V 0 bases short and J 9 bases short, with 14 bases between. This CDR3 region has 13 residues. Carried by the TCR beta cDNA libraries were unique molecular identifiers. TCRdb itself ran the PCR reads through MiXCR, one entry per CDR3 protein. The data show 750,000 to 950,000 distinct CDR3 sequences, about 57% seen once. The J gene is TRBJ1-1, the V gene TRBV20-1; D gene ambiguous. Sample: blood. The sequence derives from a girl aged 10 to 17 with multiple sclerosis. The CDR3 reads CSARDSGVPKAFF. CDR3 DNA: TGCAGTGCTAGAGATTCTGGGGTACCGAAAGCTTTCTTT.